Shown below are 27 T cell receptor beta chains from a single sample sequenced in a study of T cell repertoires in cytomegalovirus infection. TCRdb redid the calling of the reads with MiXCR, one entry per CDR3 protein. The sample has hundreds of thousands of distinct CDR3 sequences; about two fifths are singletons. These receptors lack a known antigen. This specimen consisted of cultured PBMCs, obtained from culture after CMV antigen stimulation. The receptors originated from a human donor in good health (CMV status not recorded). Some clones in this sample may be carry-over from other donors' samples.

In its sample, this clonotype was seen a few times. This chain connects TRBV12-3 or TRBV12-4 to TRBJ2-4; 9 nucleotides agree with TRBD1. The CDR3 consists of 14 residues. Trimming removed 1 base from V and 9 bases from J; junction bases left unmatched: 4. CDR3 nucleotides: TGTGCCAGCAGTTTAGGGACAGGGGTATTCATTCAGTACTTC. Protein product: CASSLGTGVFIQYF.

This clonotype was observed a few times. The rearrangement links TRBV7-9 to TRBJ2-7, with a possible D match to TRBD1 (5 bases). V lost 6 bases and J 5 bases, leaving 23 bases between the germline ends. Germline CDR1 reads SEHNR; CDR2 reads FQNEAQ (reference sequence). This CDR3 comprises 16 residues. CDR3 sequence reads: CASSSRFTGLQDEQYF. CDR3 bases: TGTGCCAGCAGTTCCCGATTCACAGGTCTCCAGGACGAGCAGTACTTC. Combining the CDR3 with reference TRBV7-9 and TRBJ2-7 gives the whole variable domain DTGVSQNPRHKITKRGQNVTFRCDPISEHNRLYWYRQTLGQGPEFLTYFQNEAQLEKSRLLSDRFSAERPKGSFSTLEIQRTEQGDSAMYLCASSSRFTGLQDEQYFGPGTRLTVT.

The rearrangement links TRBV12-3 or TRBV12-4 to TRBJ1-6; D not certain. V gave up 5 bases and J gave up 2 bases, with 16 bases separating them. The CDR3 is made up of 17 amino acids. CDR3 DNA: TGTGCCAGCAGTGACGGCGGAGCTAAAGCCTATAATTCACCCCTCCACTTT. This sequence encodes CASSDGGAKAYNSPLHF.

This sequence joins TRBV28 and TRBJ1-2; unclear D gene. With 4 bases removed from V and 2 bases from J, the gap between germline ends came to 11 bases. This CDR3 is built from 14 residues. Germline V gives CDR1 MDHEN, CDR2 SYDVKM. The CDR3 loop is CASSSSPPNYGYTF. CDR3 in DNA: TGTGCCAGCAGTTCGTCTCCTCCGAACTATGGCTACACCTTC.

The CDR3 sequence: CASSYSTIRDTQYF. Written as DNA, the CDR3 is TGTGCCAGCAGTTACTCGACAATCCGTGATACGCAGTATTTT. The chain carries TRBV6-5 and TRBJ2-3; D remains unclear. Germline V gene data show CDR1 as MNHEY and CDR2 as SVGAGI. The CDR3 has 14 residues. V shed 0 bases and J shed 6 bases, with 10 bases lying between them.

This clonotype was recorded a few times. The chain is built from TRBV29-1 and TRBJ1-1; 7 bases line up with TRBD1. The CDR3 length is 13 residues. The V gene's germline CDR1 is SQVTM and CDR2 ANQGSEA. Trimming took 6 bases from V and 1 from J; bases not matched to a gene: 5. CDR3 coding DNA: TGCAGCGTAGTGAACAGGGGGAACACTGAAGCTTTCTTT. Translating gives CSVVNRGNTEAFF.

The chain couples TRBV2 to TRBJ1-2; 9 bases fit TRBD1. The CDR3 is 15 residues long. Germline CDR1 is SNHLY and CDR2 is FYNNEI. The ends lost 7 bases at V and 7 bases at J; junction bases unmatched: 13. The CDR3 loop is CASTLSTGGESGYTF. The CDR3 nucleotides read TGTGCCAGCACCCTATCTACAGGGGGCGAATCTGGCTACACCTTC.

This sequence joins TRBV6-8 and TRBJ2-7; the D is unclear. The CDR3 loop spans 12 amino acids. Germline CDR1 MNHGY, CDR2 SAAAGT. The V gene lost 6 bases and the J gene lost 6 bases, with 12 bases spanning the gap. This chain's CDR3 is CASRSSASEQYF. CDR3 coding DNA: TGTGCCAGCAGATCTTCCGCCAGCGAGCAGTACTTC.

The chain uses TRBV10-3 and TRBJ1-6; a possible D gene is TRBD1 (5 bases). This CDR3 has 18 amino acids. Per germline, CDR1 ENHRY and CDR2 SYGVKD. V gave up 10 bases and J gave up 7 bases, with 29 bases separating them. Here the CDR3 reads CATSPRALNSVGNSPLHF. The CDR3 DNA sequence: TGTGCCACCAGCCCCAGGGCCCTAAACTCGGTCGGGAATTCACCCCTCCACTTT.

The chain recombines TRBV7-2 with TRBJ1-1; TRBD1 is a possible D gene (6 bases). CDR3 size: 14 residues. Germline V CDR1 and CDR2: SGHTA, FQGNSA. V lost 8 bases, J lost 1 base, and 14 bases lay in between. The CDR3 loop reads CASEIGGANTEAFF. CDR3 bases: TGTGCCAGCGAAATTGGGGGCGCGAACACTGAAGCTTTCTTT.

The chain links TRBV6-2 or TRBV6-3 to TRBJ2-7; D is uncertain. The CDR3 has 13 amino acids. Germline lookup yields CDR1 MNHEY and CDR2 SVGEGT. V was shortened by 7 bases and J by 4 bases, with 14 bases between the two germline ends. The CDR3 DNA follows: TGTGCCAGCACTAGGTCCTCCTTGTACGAGCAGTACTTC. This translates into CASTRSSLYEQYF.

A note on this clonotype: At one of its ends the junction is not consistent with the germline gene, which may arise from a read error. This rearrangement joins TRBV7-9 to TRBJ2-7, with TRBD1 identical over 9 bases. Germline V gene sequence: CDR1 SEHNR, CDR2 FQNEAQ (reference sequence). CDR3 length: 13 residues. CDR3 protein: CASGDAAGTGLGF. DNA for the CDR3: TGTGCCAGCGGCGACGCCGCCGGGACAGGGTTGGGGTTC.

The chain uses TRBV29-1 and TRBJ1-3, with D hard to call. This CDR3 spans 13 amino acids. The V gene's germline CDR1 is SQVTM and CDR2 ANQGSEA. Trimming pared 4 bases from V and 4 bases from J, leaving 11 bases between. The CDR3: CSVGPSTGNTIYF. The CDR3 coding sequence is TGCAGCGTTGGACCATCCACCGGAAACACCATATATTTT.

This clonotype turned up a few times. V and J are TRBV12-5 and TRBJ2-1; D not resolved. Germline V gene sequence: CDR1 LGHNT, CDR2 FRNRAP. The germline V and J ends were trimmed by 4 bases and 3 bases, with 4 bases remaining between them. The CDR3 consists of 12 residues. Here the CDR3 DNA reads TGTGCTAGTGGTTGGGGCTACAATGAGCAGTTCTTC. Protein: CASGWGYNEQFF.

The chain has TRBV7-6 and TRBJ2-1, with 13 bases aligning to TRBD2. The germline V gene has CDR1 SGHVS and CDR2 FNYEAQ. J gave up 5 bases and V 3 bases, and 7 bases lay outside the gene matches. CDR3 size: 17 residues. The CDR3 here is CASSFLLAGGFHNEQFF. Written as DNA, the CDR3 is TGTGCCAGCAGCTTCCTACTAGCGGGGGGGTTCCACAATGAGCAGTTCTTC.

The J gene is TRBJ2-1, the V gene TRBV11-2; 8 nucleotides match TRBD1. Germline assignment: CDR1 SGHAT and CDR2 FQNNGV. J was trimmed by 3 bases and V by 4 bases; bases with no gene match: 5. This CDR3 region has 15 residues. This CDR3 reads CASSYRGTDYNEQFF. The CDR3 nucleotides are TGTGCCAGCAGCTACAGGGGGACAGACTACAATGAGCAGTTCTTC. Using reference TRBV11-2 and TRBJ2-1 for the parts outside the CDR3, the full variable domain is EAGVAQSPRYKIIEKRQSVAFWCNPISGHATLYWYQQILGQGPKLLIQFQNNGVVDDSQLPKDRFSAERLKGVDSTLKIQPAKLEDSAVYLCASSYRGTDYNEQFFGPGTRLTVL.

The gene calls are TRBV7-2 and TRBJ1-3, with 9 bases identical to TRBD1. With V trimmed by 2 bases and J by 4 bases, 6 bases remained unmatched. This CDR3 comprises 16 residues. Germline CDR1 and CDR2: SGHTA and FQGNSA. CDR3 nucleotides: TGTGCCAGCAGCTTAAGGGGACAGGGATCGGGAAACACCATATATTTT. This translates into CASSLRGQGSGNTIYF.

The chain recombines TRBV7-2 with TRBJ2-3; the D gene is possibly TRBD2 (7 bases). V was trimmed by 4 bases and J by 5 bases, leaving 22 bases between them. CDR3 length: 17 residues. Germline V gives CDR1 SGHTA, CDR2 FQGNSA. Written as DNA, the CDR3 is TGTGCCAGCAGCTCCCCCTGGGAGGGGGGGCGAATAGATACGCAGTATTTT. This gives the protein CASSSPWEGGRIDTQYF.

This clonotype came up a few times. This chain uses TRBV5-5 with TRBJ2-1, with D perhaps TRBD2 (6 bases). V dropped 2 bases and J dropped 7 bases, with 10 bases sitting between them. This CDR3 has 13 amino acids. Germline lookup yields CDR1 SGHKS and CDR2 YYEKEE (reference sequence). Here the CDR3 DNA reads TGTGCCAGCAGCTTTCTTGGGGGGAATGAGCAGTTCTTC. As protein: CASSFLGGNEQFF.

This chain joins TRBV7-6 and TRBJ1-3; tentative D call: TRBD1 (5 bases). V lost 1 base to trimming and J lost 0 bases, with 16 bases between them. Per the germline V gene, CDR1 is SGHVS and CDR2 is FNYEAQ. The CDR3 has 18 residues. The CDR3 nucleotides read TGTGCCAGCAGCTTAGGATCGGCAGGGACCAGCTCTGGAAACACCATATATTTT. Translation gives CASSLGSAGTSSGNTIYF.

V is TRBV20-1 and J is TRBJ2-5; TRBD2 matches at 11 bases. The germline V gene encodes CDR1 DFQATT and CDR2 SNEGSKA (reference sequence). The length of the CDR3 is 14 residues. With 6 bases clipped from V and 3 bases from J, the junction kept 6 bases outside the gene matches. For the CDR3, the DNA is TGCAGTGCCCCGACTAGCGGGATGAAAGAGACCCAGTACTTC. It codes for CSAPTSGMKETQYF.

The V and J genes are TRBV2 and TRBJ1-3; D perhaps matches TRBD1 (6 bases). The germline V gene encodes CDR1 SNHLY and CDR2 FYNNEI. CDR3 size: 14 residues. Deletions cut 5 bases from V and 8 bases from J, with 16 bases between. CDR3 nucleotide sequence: TGTGCCAGCAGTAGCGGGGGGGCATTCGACACCATATATTTT. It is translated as CASSSGGAFDTIYF. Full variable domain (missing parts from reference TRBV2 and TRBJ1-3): EPEVTQTPSHQVTQMGQEVILRCVPISNHLYFYWYRQILGQKVEFLVSFYNNEISEKSEIFDDQFSVERPDGSNFTLKIRSTKLEDSAMYFCASSSGGAFDTIYFGEGSWLTVV.

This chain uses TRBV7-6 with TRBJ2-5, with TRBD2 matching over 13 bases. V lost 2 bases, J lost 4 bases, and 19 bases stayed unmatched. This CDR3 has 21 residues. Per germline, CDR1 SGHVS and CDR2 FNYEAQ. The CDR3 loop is CASSLRSFRGLAGTVRETQYF. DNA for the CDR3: TGTGCCAGCAGCTTAAGGTCATTTAGGGGACTAGCGGGGACCGTACGAGAGACCCAGTACTTC.

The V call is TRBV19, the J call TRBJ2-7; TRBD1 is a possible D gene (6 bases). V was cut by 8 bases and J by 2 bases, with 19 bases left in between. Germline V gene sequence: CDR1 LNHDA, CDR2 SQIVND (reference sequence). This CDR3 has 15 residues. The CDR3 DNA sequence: TGTGCCAGTCCATACCGGGACATCCGAACCTACGAGCAGTACTTC. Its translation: CASPYRDIRTYEQYF. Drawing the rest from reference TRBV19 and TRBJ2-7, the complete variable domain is DGGITQSPKYLFRKEGQNVTLSCEQNLNHDAMYWYRQDPGQGLRLIYYSQIVNDFQKGDIAEGYSVSREKKESFPLTVTSAQKNPTAFYLCASPYRDIRTYEQYFGPGTRLTVT.

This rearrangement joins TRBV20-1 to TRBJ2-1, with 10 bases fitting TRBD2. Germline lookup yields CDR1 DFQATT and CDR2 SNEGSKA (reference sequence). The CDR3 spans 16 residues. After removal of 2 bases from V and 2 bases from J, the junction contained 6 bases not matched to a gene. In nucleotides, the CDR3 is TGCAGTGCTAGAAAGCGGGGGGGCCGACCCTACAATGAGCAGTTCTTC. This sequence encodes CSARKRGGRPYNEQFF.

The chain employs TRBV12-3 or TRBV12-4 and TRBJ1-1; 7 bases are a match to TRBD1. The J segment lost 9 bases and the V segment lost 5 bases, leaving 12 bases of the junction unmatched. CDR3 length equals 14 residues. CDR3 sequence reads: CASSITGVEGKAFF. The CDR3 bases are TGTGCCAGCAGTATTACAGGGGTCGAAGGGAAAGCTTTCTTT.

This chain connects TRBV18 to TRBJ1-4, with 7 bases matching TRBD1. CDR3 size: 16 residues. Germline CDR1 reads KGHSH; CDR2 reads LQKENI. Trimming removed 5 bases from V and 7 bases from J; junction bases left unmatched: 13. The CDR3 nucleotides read TGTGCCAGCTCAACCGGGACAGCCTTGGGAGTTGAAAAACTGTTTTTT. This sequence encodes CASSTGTALGVEKLFF. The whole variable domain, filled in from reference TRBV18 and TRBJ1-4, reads NAGVMQNPRHLVRRRGQEARLRCSPMKGHSHVYWYRQLPEEGLKFMVYLQKENIIDESGMPKERFSAEFPKEGPSILRIQQVVRGDSAAYFCASSTGTALGVEKLFFGSGTQLSVL.